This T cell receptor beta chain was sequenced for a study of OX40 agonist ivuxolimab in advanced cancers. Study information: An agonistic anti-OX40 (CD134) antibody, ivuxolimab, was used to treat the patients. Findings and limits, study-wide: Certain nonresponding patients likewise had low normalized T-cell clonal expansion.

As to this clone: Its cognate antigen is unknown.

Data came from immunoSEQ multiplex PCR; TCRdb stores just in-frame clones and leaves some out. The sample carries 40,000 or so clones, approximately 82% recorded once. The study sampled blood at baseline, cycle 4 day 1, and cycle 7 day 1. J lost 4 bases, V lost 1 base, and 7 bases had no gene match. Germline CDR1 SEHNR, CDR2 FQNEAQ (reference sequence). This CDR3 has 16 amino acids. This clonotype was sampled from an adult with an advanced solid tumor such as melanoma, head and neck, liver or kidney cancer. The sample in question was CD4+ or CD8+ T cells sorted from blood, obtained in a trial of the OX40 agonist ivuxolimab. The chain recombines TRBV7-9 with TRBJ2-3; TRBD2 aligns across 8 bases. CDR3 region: CASSLVSGSGADTQYF. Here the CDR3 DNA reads TGTGCCAGCAGCTTAGTGAGCGGGAGTGGCGCAGATACGCAGTATTTT.